These 3 T cell receptor beta chains share one sample of origin, sequenced in a study of vaccination and CD4 T cells after COVID-19. Sequence data for DNA of cultured CD4+ T cells were generated by the Oncomine TCR Beta short-read assay. TCRdb ran MiXCR on the PCR reads and lists one entry per CDR3 protein. Among 11,000 or so distinct CDR3 sequences, over 40% were seen once, and the ten largest hold about a fifth. Treatment of the sample: roughly 10-day PBMC culture with coronavirus spike peptide pools or control peptides (ViraFEST assay). Antigens for these TCRs are unknown. The sequencing input was CD4+ T cells from blood, cultured in vitro. Receptor source: a human donor who had recovered from COVID-19.

This clonotype appeared a few times. The V call is TRBV7-9, the J call TRBJ1-2; the D gene is possibly TRBD1 (6 bases). The CDR3 length is 14 residues. V was pared by 6 bases and J by 7 bases, with 18 bases between. CDR1 is SEHNR and CDR2 is FQNEAQ in the germline V gene (reference sequence). CDR3 residues: CASSKGRAGVGYTF. CDR3 bases: TGTGCCAGCAGTAAAGGAAGGGCAGGGGTTGGCTACACCTTC.

In this sample, this clonotype turned up a few times. The genes are TRBV5-1 and TRBJ1-5; the D gene is possibly TRBD1 (5 bases). The germline CDR1 and CDR2 sequences are SGHRS and YFSETQ. Trimming stripped 4 bases from V and 7 bases from J, with 15 bases between. The CDR3 runs to 14 residues. Here the CDR3 reads CASSPTPGAQPQHF. The CDR3 DNA reads TGCGCCAGCAGCCCCACCCCCGGGGCCCAGCCCCAGCATTTT.

This clonotype was seen a few times. J is TRBJ2-7 and V is TRBV30, with TRBD1 as a possible D gene (5 bases). This CDR3 spans 16 amino acids. Trimming removed 1 base at V and 4 bases at J, with 20 bases between. The germline CDR1 and CDR2 sequences are GTSNPN and SVGIG (reference sequence). DNA of the CDR3: TGTGCCTGGAGTGGGGGCCAGGGTGTTATTCTTTACGAGCAGTACTTC. Translated, it gives CAWSGGQGVILYEQYF.